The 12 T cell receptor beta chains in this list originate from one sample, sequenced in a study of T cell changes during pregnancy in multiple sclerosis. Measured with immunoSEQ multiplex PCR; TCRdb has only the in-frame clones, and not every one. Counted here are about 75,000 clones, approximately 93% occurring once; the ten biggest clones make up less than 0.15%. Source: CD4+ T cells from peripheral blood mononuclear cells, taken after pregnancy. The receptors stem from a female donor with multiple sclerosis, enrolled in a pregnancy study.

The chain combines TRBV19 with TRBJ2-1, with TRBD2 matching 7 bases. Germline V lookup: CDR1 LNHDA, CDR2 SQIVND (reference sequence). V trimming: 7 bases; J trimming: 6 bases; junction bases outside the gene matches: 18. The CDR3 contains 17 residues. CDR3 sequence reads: CASTEYIGGGPGNEQFF. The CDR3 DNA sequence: TGTGCCAGTACCGAATACATCGGGGGAGGGCCGGGCAATGAGCAGTTCTTC.

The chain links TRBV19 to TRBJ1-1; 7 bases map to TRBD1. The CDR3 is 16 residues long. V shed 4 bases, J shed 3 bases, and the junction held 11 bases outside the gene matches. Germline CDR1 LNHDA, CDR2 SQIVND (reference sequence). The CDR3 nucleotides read TGTGCCAGTAGTAACCCACCACAGGGGACTTACACTGAAGCTTTCTTT. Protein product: CASSNPPQGTYTEAFF.

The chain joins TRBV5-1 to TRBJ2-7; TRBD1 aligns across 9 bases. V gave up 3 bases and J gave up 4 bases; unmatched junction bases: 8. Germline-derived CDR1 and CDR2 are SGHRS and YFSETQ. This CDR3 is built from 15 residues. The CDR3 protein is CASSWDGDREYEQYF. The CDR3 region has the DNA TGCGCCAGCAGCTGGGATGGGGACAGGGAATACGAGCAGTACTTC.

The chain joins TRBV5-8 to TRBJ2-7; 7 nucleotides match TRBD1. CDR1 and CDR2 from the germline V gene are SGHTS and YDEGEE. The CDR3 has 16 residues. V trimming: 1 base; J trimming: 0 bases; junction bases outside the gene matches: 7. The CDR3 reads CASSLPGQQVSYEQYF. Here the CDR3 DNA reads TGTGCCAGCAGCTTGCCGGGACAGCAGGTCTCCTACGAGCAGTACTTC.

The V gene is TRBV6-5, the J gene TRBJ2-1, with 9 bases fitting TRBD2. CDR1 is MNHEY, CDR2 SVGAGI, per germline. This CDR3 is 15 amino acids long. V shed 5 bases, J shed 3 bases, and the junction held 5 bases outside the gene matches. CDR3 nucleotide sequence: TGTGCCAGCAGTAATAGCGGGGGCTACTACAATGAGCAGTTCTTC. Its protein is CASSNSGGYYNEQFF.

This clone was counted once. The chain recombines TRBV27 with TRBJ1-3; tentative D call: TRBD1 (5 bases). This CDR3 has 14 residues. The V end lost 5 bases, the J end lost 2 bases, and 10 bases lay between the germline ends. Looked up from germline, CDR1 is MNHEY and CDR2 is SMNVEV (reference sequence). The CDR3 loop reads CASSPTVPGNTIYF. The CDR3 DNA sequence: TGTGCCAGCAGTCCGACAGTGCCTGGAAACACCATATATTTT.

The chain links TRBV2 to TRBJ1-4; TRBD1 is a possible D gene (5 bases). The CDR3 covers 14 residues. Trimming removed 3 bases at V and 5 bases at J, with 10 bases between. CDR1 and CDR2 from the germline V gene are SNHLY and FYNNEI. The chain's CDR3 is CASSEGLLNEKLFF. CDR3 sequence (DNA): TGTGCCAGCAGTGAGGGGCTTCTGAATGAAAAACTGTTTTTT.

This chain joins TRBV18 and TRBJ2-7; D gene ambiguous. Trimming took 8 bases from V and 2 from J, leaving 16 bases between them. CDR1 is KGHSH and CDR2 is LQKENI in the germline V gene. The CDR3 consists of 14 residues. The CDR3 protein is CASRQDPDTYEQYF. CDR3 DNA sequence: TGTGCCAGCCGCCAGGATCCGGATACCTACGAGCAGTACTTC. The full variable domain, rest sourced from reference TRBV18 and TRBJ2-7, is NAGVMQNPRHLVRRRGQEARLRCSPMKGHSHVYWYRQLPEEGLKFMVYLQKENIIDESGMPKERFSAEFPKEGPSILRIQQVVRGDSAAYFCASRQDPDTYEQYFGPGTRLTVT.

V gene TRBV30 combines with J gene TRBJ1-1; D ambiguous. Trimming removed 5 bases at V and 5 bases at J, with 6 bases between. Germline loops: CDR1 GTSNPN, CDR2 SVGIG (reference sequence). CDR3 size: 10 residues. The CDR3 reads CAWSGTEAFF. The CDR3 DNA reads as TGTGCCTGGTCCGGGACTGAAGCTTTCTTT.

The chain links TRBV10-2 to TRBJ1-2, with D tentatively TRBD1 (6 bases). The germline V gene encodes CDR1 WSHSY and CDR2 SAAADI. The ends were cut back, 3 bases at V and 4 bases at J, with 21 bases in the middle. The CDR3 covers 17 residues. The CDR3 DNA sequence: TGCGCCAGCAGTGACGTAGCACAGGGTTTATTCAGCTATGGCTACACCTTC. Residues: CASSDVAQGLFSYGYTF.

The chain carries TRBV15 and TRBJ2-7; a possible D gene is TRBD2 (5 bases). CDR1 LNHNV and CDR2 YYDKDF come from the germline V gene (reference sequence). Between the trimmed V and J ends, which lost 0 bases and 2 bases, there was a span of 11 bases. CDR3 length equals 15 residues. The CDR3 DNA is TGTGCCACCAGCAGAGAGGGCGGGTCCACCTACGAGCAGTACTTC. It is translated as CATSREGGSTYEQYF.

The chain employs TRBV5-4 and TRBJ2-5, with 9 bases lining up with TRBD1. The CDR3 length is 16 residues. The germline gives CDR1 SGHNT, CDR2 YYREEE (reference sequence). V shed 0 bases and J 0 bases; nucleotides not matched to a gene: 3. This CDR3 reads CASSLVGTGYQETQYF. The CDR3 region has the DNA TGTGCCAGCAGCTTGGTTGGGACAGGGTACCAAGAGACCCAGTACTTC. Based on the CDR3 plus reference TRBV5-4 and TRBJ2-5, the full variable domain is ETGVTQSPTHLIKTRGQQVTLRCSSQSGHNTVSWYQQALGQGPQFIFQYYREEENGRGNFPPRFSGLQFPNYSSELNVNALELDDSALYLCASSLVGTGYQETQYFGPGTRLLVL.